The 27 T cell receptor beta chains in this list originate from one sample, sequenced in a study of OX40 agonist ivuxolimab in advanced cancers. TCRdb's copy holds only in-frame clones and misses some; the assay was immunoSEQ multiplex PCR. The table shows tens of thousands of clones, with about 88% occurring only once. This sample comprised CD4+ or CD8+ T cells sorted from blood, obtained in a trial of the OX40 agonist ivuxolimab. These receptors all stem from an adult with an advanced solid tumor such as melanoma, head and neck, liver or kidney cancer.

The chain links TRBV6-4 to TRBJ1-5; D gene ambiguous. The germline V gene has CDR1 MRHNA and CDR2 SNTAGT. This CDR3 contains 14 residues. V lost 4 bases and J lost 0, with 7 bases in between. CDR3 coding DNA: TGTGCCAGCAGTGCAGTTTATAGCAATCAGCCCCAGCATTTT. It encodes CASSAVYSNQPQHF.

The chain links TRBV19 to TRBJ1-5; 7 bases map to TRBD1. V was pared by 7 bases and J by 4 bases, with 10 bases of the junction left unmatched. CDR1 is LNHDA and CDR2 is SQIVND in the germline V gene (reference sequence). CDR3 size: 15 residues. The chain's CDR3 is CASKETGTRNQPQHF. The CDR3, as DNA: TGTGCCAGTAAGGAGACAGGGACCAGGAATCAGCCCCAGCATTTT.

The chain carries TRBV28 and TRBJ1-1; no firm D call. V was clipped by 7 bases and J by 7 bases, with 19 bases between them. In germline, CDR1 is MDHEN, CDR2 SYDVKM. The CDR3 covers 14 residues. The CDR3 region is CASKADLRLIEAFF. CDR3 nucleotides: TGTGCCAGCAAAGCGGACCTTAGACTTATTGAAGCTTTCTTT. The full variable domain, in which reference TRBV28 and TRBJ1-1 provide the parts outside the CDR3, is DVKVTQSSRYLVKRTGEKVFLECVQDMDHENMFWYRQDPGLGLRLIYFSYDVKMKEKGDIPEGYSVSREKKERFSLILESASTNQTSMYLCASKADLRLIEAFFGQGTRLTVV.

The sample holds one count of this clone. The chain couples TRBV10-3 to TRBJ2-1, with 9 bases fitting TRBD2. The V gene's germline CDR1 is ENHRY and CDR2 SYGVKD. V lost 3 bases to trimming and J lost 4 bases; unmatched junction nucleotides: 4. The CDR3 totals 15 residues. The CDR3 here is CAISERREGYNEQFF. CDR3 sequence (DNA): TGTGCCATCAGTGAACGGCGGGAGGGGTACAATGAGCAGTTCTTC.

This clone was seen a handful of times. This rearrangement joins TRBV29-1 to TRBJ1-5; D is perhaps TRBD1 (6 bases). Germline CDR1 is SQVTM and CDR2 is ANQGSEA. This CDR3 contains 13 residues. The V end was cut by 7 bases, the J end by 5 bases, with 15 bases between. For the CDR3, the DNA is TGCAGCGCTGGGGGGGGGCAGGATCAGCCCCAGCATTTT. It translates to CSAGGGQDQPQHF.

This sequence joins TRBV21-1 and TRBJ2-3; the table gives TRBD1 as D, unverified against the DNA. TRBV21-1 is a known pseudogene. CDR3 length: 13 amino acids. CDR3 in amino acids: CASSSHRGDTQYF. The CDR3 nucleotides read TGTGCCAGCAGCTCCCACAGGGGGGATACGCAGTATTTT.

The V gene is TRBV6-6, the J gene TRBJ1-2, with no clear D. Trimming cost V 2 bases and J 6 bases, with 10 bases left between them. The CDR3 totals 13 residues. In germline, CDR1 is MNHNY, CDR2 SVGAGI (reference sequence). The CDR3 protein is CASSYLGENGYTF. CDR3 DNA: TGTGCCAGCAGTTACCTCGGGGAGAATGGCTACACCTTC.

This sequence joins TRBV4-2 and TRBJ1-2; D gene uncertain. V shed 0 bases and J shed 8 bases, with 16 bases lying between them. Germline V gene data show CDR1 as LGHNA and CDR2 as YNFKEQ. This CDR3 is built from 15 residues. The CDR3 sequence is CASSQDSVSVGGYTF. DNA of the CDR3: TGTGCCAGCAGCCAAGATAGTGTCAGCGTGGGGGGCTACACCTTC.

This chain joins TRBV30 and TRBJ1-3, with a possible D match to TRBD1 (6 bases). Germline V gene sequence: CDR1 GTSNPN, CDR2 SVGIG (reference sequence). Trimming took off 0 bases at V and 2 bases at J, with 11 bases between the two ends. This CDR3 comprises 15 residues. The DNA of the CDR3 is TGTGCCTGGAGTGTTGGGGGGGCAGCTGGAAACACCATATATTTT. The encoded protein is CAWSVGGAAGNTIYF.

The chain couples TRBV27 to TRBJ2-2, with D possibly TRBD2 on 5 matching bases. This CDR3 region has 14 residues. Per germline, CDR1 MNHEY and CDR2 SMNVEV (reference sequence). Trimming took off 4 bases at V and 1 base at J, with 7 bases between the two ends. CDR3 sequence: CASSSSGNTGELFF. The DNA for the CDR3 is TGTGCCAGCAGTTCGAGCGGGAACACCGGGGAGCTGTTTTTT.

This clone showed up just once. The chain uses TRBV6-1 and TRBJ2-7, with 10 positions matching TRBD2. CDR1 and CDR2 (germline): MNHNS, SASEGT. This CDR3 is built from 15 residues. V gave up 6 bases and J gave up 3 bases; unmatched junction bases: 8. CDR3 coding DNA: TGTGCCAGCAGCATCCAGCGGGAGGGCGTCTACGAGCAGTACTTC. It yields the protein CASSIQREGVYEQYF.

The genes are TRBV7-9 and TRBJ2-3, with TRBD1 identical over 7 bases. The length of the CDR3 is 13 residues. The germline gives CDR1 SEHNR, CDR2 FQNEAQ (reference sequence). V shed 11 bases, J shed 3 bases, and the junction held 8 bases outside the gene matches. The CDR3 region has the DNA TGTGCCGGAGAGACAGGGACAACAGATACGCAGTATTTT. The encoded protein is CAGETGTTDTQYF.

CDR3 loop: CASSLGLARETQYF. CDR3 DNA: TGTGCCAGCAGCTTGGGACTAGCTAGAGAGACCCAGTACTTC. The chain links TRBV5-5 to TRBJ2-5; 7 nucleotides match TRBD2. The ends lost 0 bases at V and 4 bases at J; junction bases unmatched: 3. The CDR3 has 14 amino acids. Germline assignment: CDR1 SGHKS and CDR2 YYEKEE (reference sequence). Supplemented by reference TRBV5-5 and TRBJ2-5, the full variable domain reads DAGVTQSPTHLIKTRGQQVTLRCSPISGHKSVSWYQQVLGQGPQFIFQYYEKEERGRGNFPDRFSARQFPNYSSELNVNALLLGDSALYLCASSLGLARETQYFGPGTRLLVL.

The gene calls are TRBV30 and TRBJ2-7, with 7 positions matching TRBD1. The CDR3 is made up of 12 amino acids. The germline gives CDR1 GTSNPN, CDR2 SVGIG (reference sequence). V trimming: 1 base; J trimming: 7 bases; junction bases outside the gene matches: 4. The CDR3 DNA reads TGTGCCTGGAGTGGGACAGGCGGAGAGCAGTACTTC. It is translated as CAWSGTGGEQYF.

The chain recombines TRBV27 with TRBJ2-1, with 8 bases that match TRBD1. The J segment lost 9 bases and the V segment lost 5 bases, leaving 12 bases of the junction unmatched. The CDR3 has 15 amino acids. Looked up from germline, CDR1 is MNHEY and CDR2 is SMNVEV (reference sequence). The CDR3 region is CASSDWTGNHGEQFF. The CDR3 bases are TGTGCCAGCAGTGACTGGACAGGGAATCATGGTGAGCAGTTCTTC.

CDR3 DNA: TGCGCCAGCAGCCAAGATCGTCTCGGGGTGACCCCAGATACGCAGTATTTT. Its translation: CASSQDRLGVTPDTQYF. The chain combines TRBV4-1 with TRBJ2-3; D is perhaps TRBD2 (5 bases). CDR1 MGHRA and CDR2 YSYEKL come from the germline V gene. V was pared by 0 bases and J by 4 bases, with 17 bases between. The CDR3 totals 17 residues.

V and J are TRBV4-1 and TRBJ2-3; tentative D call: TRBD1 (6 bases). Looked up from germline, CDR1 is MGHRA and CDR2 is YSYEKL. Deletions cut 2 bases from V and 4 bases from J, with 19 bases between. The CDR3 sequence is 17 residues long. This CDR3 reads CASSQPFPRKGADTQYF. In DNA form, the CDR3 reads TGCGCCAGCAGCCAACCCTTCCCGCGGAAGGGGGCAGATACGCAGTATTTT.

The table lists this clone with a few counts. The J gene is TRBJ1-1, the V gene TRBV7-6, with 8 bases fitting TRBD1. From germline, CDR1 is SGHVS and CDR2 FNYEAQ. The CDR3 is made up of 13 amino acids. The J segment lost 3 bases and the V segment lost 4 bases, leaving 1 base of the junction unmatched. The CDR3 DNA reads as TGTGCCAGCAGCTCGGGACAGGACACTGAAGCTTTCTTT. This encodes CASSSGQDTEAFF.

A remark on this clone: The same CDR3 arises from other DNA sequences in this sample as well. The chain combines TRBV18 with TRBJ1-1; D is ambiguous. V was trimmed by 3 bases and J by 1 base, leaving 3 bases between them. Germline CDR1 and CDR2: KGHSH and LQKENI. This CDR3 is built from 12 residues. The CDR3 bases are TGTGCCAGCTCACCGCCGAACACTGAAGCTTTCTTT. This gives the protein CASSPPNTEAFF. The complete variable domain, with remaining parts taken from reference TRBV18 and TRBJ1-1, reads NAGVMQNPRHLVRRRGQEARLRCSPMKGHSHVYWYRQLPEEGLKFMVYLQKENIIDESGMPKERFSAEFPKEGPSILRIQQVVRGDSAAYFCASSPPNTEAFFGQGTRLTVV.

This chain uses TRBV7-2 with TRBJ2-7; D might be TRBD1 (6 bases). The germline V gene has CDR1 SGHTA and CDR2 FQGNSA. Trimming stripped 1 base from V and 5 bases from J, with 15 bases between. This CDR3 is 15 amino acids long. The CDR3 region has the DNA TGTGCCAGCAGCTTAGTTGCAGGGGTAAAGCACGAGCAGTACTTC. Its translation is CASSLVAGVKHEQYF. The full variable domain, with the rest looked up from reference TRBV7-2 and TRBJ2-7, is GAGVSQSPSNKVTEKGKDVELRCDPISGHTALYWYRQSLGQGLEFLIYFQGNSAPDKSGLPSDRFSAERTGGSVSTLTIQRTQQEDSAVYLCASSLVAGVKHEQYFGPGTRLTVT.

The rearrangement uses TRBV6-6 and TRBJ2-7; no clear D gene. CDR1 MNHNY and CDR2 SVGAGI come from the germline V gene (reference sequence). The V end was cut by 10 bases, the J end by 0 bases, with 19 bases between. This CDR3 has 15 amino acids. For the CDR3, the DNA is TGTGCCACCCAGCCGCCCCTGGCCAGCTCCTACGAGCAGTACTTC. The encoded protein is CATQPPLASSYEQYF.

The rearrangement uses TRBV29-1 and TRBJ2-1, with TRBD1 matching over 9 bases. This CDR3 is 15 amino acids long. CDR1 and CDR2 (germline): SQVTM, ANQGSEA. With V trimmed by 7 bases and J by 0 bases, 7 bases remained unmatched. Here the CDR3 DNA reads TGCAGCGGTAAAACAGGGGGCAGCTCCTACAATGAGCAGTTCTTC. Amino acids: CSGKTGGSSYNEQFF.

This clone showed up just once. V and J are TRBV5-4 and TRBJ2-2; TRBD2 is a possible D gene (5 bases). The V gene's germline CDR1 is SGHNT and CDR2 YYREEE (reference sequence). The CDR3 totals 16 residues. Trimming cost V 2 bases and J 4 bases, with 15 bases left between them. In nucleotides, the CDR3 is TGTGCCAGCAGCTTCGGAGGAGCGGAACCCACCGGGGAGCTGTTTTTT. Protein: CASSFGGAEPTGELFF.

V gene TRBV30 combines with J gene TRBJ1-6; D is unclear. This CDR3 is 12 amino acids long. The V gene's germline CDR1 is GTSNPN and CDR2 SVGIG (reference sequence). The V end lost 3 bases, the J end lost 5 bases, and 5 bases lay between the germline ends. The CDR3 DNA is TGTGCCTGGAGCCCTAATAATTCACCCCTCCACTTT. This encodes CAWSPNNSPLHF.

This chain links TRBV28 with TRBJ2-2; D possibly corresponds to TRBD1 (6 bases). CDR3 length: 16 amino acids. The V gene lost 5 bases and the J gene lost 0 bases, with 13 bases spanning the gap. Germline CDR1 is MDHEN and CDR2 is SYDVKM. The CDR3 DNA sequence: TGTGCCAGCAGTAACCGGGACAACTCGAACACCGGGGAGCTGTTTTTT. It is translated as CASSNRDNSNTGELFF. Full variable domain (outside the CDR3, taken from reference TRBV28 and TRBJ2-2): DVKVTQSSRYLVKRTGEKVFLECVQDMDHENMFWYRQDPGLGLRLIYFSYDVKMKEKGDIPEGYSVSREKKERFSLILESASTNQTSMYLCASSNRDNSNTGELFFGEGSRLTVL.

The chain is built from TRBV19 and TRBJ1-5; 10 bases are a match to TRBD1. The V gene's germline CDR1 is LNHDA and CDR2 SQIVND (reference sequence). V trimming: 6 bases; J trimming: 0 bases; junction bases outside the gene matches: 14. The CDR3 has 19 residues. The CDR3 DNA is TGTGCCAGTAGACAATTTTGGGACAGGGGATTGGATAGCAATCAGCCCCAGCATTTT. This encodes CASRQFWDRGLDSNQPQHF.

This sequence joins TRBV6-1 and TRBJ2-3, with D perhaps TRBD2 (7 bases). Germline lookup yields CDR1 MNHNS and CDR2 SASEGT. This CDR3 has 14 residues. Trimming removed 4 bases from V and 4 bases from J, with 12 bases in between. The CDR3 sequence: CASSGQGRADTQYF. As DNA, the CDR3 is TGTGCCAGCAGTGGGCAGGGGAGGGCAGATACGCAGTATTTT.